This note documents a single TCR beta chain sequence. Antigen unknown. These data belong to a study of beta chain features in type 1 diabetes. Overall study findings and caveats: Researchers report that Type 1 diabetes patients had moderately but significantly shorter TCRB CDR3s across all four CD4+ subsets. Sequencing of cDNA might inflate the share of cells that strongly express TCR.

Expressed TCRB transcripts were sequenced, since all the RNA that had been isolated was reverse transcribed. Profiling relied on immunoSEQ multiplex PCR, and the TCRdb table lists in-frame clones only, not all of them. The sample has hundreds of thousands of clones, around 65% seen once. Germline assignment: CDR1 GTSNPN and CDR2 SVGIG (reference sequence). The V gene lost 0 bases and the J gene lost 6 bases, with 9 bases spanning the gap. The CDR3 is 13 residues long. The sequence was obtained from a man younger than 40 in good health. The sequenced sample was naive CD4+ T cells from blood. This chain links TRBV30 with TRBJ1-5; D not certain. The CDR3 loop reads CAWSVTTSQPQHF. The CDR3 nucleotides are TGTGCCTGGAGTGTAACGACGAGTCAGCCCCAGCATTTT.